This is a list of T cell receptor beta chains from one sample in a study of beta chain features in type 1 diabetes. The table came from immunoSEQ multiplex PCR; TCRdb's copy has only in-frame clones and leaves some out. This sample has over 100,000 clones, with about a sixth found just once. The sequencing sample was made of central memory CD4+ T cells from blood. Source of these receptors: a man aged 30-40 years with type 1 diabetes. Both conserved end residues are part of each CDR3. A D gene is named only where the DNA matches it firmly. Size is omitted from some rows. Given values are once, few, many or a class for expanded clones.

TRBJ1-1	TRBV7-9	-	-	CASSSRTATFTEAFF	TGTGCCAGCAGCTCCCGGACAGCAACTTTCACTGAAGCTTTCTTT
TRBJ2-7	TRBV4-3	few	-	CASSQVSAGGTYEQYF	TGCGCCAGCAGCCAAGTATCCGCAGGAGGGACCTACGAGCAGTACTTC
TRBJ2-1	TRBV20-1	-	-	CSAFHGPQGFF	TGCAGTGCGTTCCACGGCCCCCAGGGGTTCTTC
TRBJ2-5	TRBV2	once	-	CASSEHRETQYF	TGTGCCAGCAGTGAACACAGAGAGACCCAGTACTTC
TRBJ1-4	TRBV11-2	few	TRBD1	CASSSISQGVKLFF	TGTGCCAGCAGCTCGATCTCACAGGGGGTAAAACTGTTTTTT
TRBJ2-7	TRBV30	few	TRBD1	CAWSSRPGQATYEQYF	TGTGCCTGGAGTTCTCGACCGGGACAGGCTACCTACGAGCAGTACTTC
TRBJ2-3	TRBV7-9	few	TRBD2	CASSSRRELAGAQYF	TGTGCCAGCAGCTCGAGGAGGGAACTAGCGGGGGCGCAGTATTTT
TRBJ2-5	TRBV4-2	-	-	CASSQGPQGQETQYF	TGTGCCAGCAGCCAGGGGCCTCAGGGGCAAGAGACCCAGTACTTC
TRBJ1-2	TRBV6-5	few	-	CASSILGADYGYTF	TGTGCCAGCAGTATACTAGGGGCGGACTATGGCTACACCTTC
TRBJ2-3	TRBV7-2	few	-	CASSASYGGTDTQYF	TGTGCCAGCAGCGCCAGTTACGGGGGCACAGATACGCAGTATTTT
TRBJ1-6	TRBV13	few	TRBD1	CASSPPTGRPLHF	TGTGCCAGCAGCCCTCCGACAGGGCGTCCCCTCCACTTT
TRBJ2-5	TRBV7-6	few	-	CASSSRARGGSQETQYF	TGTGCCAGCAGCTCTAGGGCGCGTGGAGGTAGCCAAGAGACCCAGTACTTC
TRBJ2-3	TRBV9	few	TRBD2	CASSIGLAGDTDTQYF	TGTGCCAGCAGCATCGGACTAGCGGGGGACACAGATACGCAGTATTTT
TRBJ2-5	TRBV9	once	-	CASSPYRRGGSETQYF	TGTGCCAGCAGCCCCTACAGAAGGGGGGGCTCAGAGACCCAGTACTTC
TRBJ2-3	TRBV11-2	-	TRBD2	CASSSQLAGYVSTQYF	TGTGCCAGCAGCTCCCAACTAGCGGGGTACGTGTCCACGCAGTATTTT
TRBJ2-5	TRBV6-1	few	-	CASSRGLGETQYF	TGTGCCAGCAGTCGTGGTCTGGGAGAGACCCAGTACTTC
TRBJ2-5	TRBV4-3	many	-	CASSQVEGGVPETQYF	TGCGCCAGCAGCCAAGTTGAGGGGGGGGTCCCAGAGACCCAGTACTTC
TRBJ2-1	TRBV7-2	many	-	CASSFIRGNEQFF	TGTGCCAGCAGCTTTATCAGGGGAAATGAGCAGTTCTTC
TRBJ1-2	TRBV11-2	-	-	CASSSQIMDPSNYGYTF	TGTGCCAGCAGCTCACAAATTATGGACCCGTCTAACTATGGCTACACCTTC
TRBJ1-6	TRBV4-2	few	TRBD1	CASSQEGQNSPLHF	TGTGCCAGCAGCCAAGAGGGACAGAATTCACCCCTCCACTTT
TRBJ2-1	TRBV25-1	few	-	CASSRVGEQFF	TGTGCCAGCAGCAGGGTGGGTGAGCAGTTCTTC
TRBJ1-6	TRBV5-1	-	-	CASSLLGVNNNSPLHF	TGCGCCAGCAGCTTGTTGGGGGTAAACAATAATTCACCCCTCCACTTT
TRBJ2-2	TRBV2	-	-	CASRNRDTSSGELFF	TGTGCCAGCAGGAACCGGGACACATCATCCGGGGAGCTGTTTTTT
TRBJ1-4	TRBV18	few	-	CASSPDLNEKLFF	TGTGCCAGCTCTCCAGATCTAAATGAAAAACTGTTTTTT
TRBJ2-7	TRBV11-3	-	-	CASSLGIAGLDEQYF	TGTGCCAGCAGCTTAGGTATCGCCGGTCTAGACGAGCAGTACTTC
TRBJ2-1	TRBV7-9	-	TRBD1	CASSLNPGQGNNEQFF	TGTGCCAGCAGCTTAAACCCGGGACAGGGAAACAATGAGCAGTTCTTC
TRBJ2-1	TRBV18	few	-	CASSLDSTNEQFF	TGTGCCAGCTCACTTGACTCGACCAATGAGCAGTTCTTC